A selection of T cell receptor beta chains follows, all from one sample in a study of blood T cell repertoires in COVID-19. The method was immunoSEQ multiplex PCR; TCRdb's version includes in-frame clones alone and lacks a portion of them. The sample includes roughly 350,000 clones, around 87% of them seen just once. The specimen sequenced was peripheral blood. These receptors were obtained from a woman aged 25 to 39 with COVID-19, enrolled during active disease. The CDR3 runs from the conserved cysteine through the conserved F or W. A D gene is named only where the DNA matches it firmly. Rows may omit the clone size; those that give it use once, few, many or a size class.

V gene	clone size	J gene	D gene	CDR3 DNA	CDR3 protein
TRBV4-1	.	TRBJ1-1	TRBD1	TGCGCCAGCAGCCAAACCGACAGGGGGACCACTGAAGCTTTCTTT	CASSQTDRGTTEAFF
TRBV7-7	.	TRBJ2-5	TRBD1	TGTGCTAGCACCTTCGGGACAGGGGGTTCAGAGACCCAGTACTTC	CASTFGTGGSETQYF
TRBV6-5	.	TRBJ1-6	TRBD1	TGTGCCAGCAGTTTGGCCGGGACAGATAATTCACCCCTCCACTTT	CASSLAGTDNSPLHF
TRBV7-9	.	TRBJ1-5	TRBD1	TGTGCCAGCAGCGAGACAGGGGCTTCAGCGCCCCAGCATTTT	CASSETGASAPQHF
TRBV13	.	TRBJ2-5	.	TGTGCCAGCAGCTTAGACTCGCGAGAGACCCAGTACTTC	CASSLDSRETQYF
TRBV30	.	TRBJ1-5	TRBD1	TGTGCCTGGAGTCCCATGGGACAGGGACGACGTCAGCCCCAGCATTTT	CAWSPMGQGRRQPQHF
TRBV19	.	TRBJ1-5	.	TGTGCCAGTAGTATAAGAACCGGACAGCAATATGGCAATCAGCCCCAGCATTTT	CASSIRTGQQYGNQPQHF
TRBV11-2	.	TRBJ2-1	.	TGTGCCAGCAATCCCAGGGTACCCTACAATGAGCAGTTCTTC	CASNPRVPYNEQFF
TRBV6-5	.	TRBJ2-3	.	TGTGCCAGCACATTCAGGGCCAGAAGCACAGATACGCAGTATTTT	CASTFRARSTDTQYF
TRBV6-5	.	TRBJ2-1	.	TGTGCCAGCTCTGACGCGAGGAGCTCCTACAATGAGCAGTTCTTC	CASSDARSSYNEQFF
TRBV3-1/TRBV3-2	few	TRBJ2-1	.	TGTGCCAGCAGCCCGAACACGGGATTCTACAATGAGCAGTTCTTC	CASSPNTGFYNEQFF
TRBV6-1	once	TRBJ1-2	.	TGTGCCAGCAGTGAAGTTGCCTCAGATTTCCCCTTTGGCTACACCTTC	CASSEVASDFPFGYTF
TRBV4-1	.	TRBJ2-1	TRBD2	TGCGCCAGCAGCCCGCGGGCAGGGTTGGCGGGAGCGGACAATGAGCAGTTCTTC	CASSPRAGLAGADNEQFF
TRBV7-8	.	TRBJ1-1	.	TGTGCCAGCAGCCCGAGGGAAGGGGGAGGGGATGCTTTCTTT	CASSPREGGGDAFF
TRBV19	.	TRBJ1-3	.	TGTGCCAGTAGTACTCTTGGCGCAGGAAGCTCTGGAAACACCATATATTTT	CASSTLGAGSSGNTIYF
TRBV5-6	.	TRBJ2-7	.	TGTGCCAGCAGCCTTCCGGGACTGAGCTACGAGCAGTACTTC	CASSLPGLSYEQYF
TRBV6-6	.	TRBJ1-6	.	TGTGCCAGCAGTTCCCAGGTAGGGGGTTCACCCCTCCACTTT	CASSSQVGGSPLHF
TRBV11-2	.	TRBJ2-1	.	TGTGCCAGCAGCTTAGAGAGGAGTGCCTACAATGAGCAGTTCTTC	CASSLERSAYNEQFF
TRBV7-9	.	TRBJ2-3	TRBD2	TGTGCCAGCAGCACGTCTACTAGCGGGAGCACAGATACGCAGTATTTT	CASSTSTSGSTDTQYF
TRBV10-1	.	TRBJ2-1	TRBD2	TGCGCCAGCAGTTCACTAGCGGGAGCCTACAATGAGCAGTTCTTC	CASSSLAGAYNEQFF
TRBV19	.	TRBJ2-5	.	TGTGCCAGTAGTATAGGAGTTGGGGGCCGCCAGGCCCAGTACTTC	CASSIGVGGRQAQYF
TRBV2	.	TRBJ1-3	.	TGTGCCAGCAGGTGGAGCTCCTCTGGAAACACCATATATTTT	CASRWSSSGNTIYF
TRBV18	.	TRBJ2-7	.	TGTGCCAGCTCACCACCGGCGGATTCCTACGAGCAGTACTTC	CASSPPADSYEQYF
TRBV18	.	TRBJ2-7	.	TGTGCCAGCTCAAGGGACTTTGCCTACGAGCAGTACTTC	CASSRDFAYEQYF
TRBV20-1	few	TRBJ2-7	.	TGCAGTGCTAGTTTGGTACGAGAGAGCTCCTACGAGCAGTACTTC	CSASLVRESSYEQYF
TRBV5-6	.	TRBJ1-1	.	TGTGCCAGCAGCTTGGCTGGGAGTGAAGCTTTCTTT	CASSLAGSEAFF
TRBV5-1	.	TRBJ2-2	TRBD2	TGCGCCAGCAGCCGTATTATAGCGGGAGAGGACGGGGAGCTGTTTTTT	CASSRIIAGEDGELFF
TRBV6-6	.	TRBJ2-7	.	TGTGCCAGCAGTTACGAGGGGACTCTCCACGAGCAGTACTTC	CASSYEGTLHEQYF
TRBV11-2	.	TRBJ1-2	.	TGTGCCAGCAGCTTAGAGGGCAAGCCTAACTATGGCTACACCTTC	CASSLEGKPNYGYTF
TRBV6-1	medium-sized	TRBJ2-1	.	TGTGCCAGCAGTGAAGGGGCAGGGGATCACAATGAGCAGTTCTTC	CASSEGAGDHNEQFF
TRBV7-6	.	TRBJ1-1	TRBD1	TGTGCCAGCAGCCCCGGACAGGGGGATGAAGCTTTCTTT	CASSPGQGDEAFF
TRBV7-2	.	TRBJ2-1	TRBD2	TGTGCCAGCAGCTTATCGGTCGGGAGGGCCGGGAAGGGCAATGAGCAGTTCTTC	CASSLSVGRAGKGNEQFF
TRBV14	.	TRBJ2-6	.	TGTGCCAGCAGACTGACTCGGGACATGGTGTACGGGGCCAACGTCCTGACTTTC	CASRLTRDMVYGANVLTF
TRBV7-8	few	TRBJ1-1	.	TGTGCCAGCAGCTTAGTTAGGGGCATGAACACTGAAGCTTTCTTT	CASSLVRGMNTEAFF
TRBV28	.	TRBJ2-1	TRBD1	TGTGCCAGCAGTTCTTCCAGGGACAGGGGCAATGAGCAGTTCTTC	CASSSSRDRGNEQFF
TRBV7-6	.	TRBJ2-7	.	TGTGCCAGCAGCCCCACGGTCCTCGGGGAGCAGTACTTC	CASSPTVLGEQYF
TRBV19	.	TRBJ1-2	TRBD1	TGTGCCAGTAGTAGGGAGACAGGGGATGGCTACACCTTC	CASSRETGDGYTF
TRBV6-5	few	TRBJ2-2	.	TGTGCCAGCAGTTACACGAGCGGGGGGGAGCTGTTTTTT	CASSYTSGGELFF
TRBV5-1	.	TRBJ2-5	TRBD1	TGCGCCAGCAGCTTGGGGGTCAGACAGGGTCAAGAGACCCAGTACTTC	CASSLGVRQGQETQYF
TRBV27	.	TRBJ2-2	TRBD1	TGTGCCAGCAGTCCGGACGACGGGACAGTCGGACGCCACACCGGGGAGCTGTTTTTT	CASSPDDGTVGRHTGELFF
TRBV6-5	.	TRBJ1-1	.	TGTGCCAGCAGTTACGTCCAGGGGAACACTGAAGCTTTCTTT	CASSYVQGNTEAFF
TRBV3-1/TRBV3-2	.	TRBJ1-3	.	TGTGCCAGCAGCCAACCAGGAGGAAACACCATATATTTT	CASSQPGGNTIYF
TRBV5-1	.	TRBJ1-1	TRBD1	TGCGCCAGCAGCGGACCACAGGGGGCGCGCACTGAAGCTTTCTTT	CASSGPQGARTEAFF
TRBV9	few	TRBJ1-6	.	TGTGCCAGCAGCGTAGCCCCAGGGGTAGATTCACCCCTCCACTTT	CASSVAPGVDSPLHF
TRBV30	few	TRBJ1-5	.	TGTGCCTGGAGTGAGAAAGTCTATAGCAATCAGCCCCAGCATTTT	CAWSEKVYSNQPQHF
TRBV3-1/TRBV3-2	once	TRBJ2-2	.	TGTGCCAGCAGCCCCCTAGGCAGGGAAAGAACCGGGGAGCTGTTTTTT	CASSPLGRERTGELFF
TRBV10-3	.	TRBJ2-1	.	TGTGCCATCAGGCGCGCAGGGAATTCCTACAATGAGCAGTTCTTC	CAIRRAGNSYNEQFF
TRBV5-5	.	TRBJ2-2	.	TGTGCCAGCAGCAACCTAGCCGGGGAGCTGTTTTTT	CASSNLAGELFF
TRBV4-3	.	TRBJ1-3	.	TGCGCCAGCAGCTTCGAGTATGGAAACACCATATATTTT	CASSFEYGNTIYF